A single sample is the source of the 25 T cell receptor beta chains below, sequenced in a study of vaccination effects on CD4 cells after COVID-19. Some clones are missing from TCRdb's copy, which holds only in-frame ones; the method was immunoSEQ multiplex PCR. This sample has about 73,000 clones, with around 79% found just once. Before any sequencing was done, the ViraFEST assay used viral peptide pools to expand antigen-specific CD4+ T cells. Culturing for more than 9 days preceded CD4+ T cell isolation. Negative nucleocapsid antibody tests before and after vaccination confirmed no previous SARS-CoV-2 infection. Their cognate antigens are unknown. The sequences come from CD4+ T cells from PBMCs cultured with SARS-CoV-2 spike peptides, collected before COVID-19 vaccination. The receptors shown here come from a human donor who received a COVID-19 vaccine.

The rearrangement uses TRBV3-1 (or the pseudogene TRBV3-2) and TRBJ1-1; maybe TRBD1 (6 bases). This CDR3 is 15 amino acids long. V was clipped by 0 bases and J by 5 bases, with 13 bases between them. Germline CDR1 is LGHDT and CDR2 is YNNKEL (reference sequence). The CDR3: CASSQEGQGRTEAFF. Written as DNA, the CDR3 is TGTGCCAGCAGCCAAGAAGGTCAGGGGAGGACTGAAGCTTTCTTT.

This chain joins TRBV2 and TRBJ1-5, with TRBD1 matching 7 bases. Looked up from germline, CDR1 is SNHLY and CDR2 is FYNNEI. Trimming cost V 3 bases and J 2 bases; bases outside gene matches: 4. This CDR3 spans 15 amino acids. For the CDR3, the DNA is TGTGCCAGCAGTGAGACAGGGAGCGGCAATCAGCCCCAGCATTTT. It is translated as CASSETGSGNQPQHF.

The chain combines TRBV7-2 with TRBJ2-2; D may be TRBD1 or TRBD2 (5 bases each). The CDR3 is 15 amino acids. The V and J ends lost 5 bases and 3 bases respectively, with 13 bases between them. Germline-derived CDR1 and CDR2 are SGHTA and FQGNSA. CDR3 sequence: CASSPGRRDTGELFF. CDR3 coding DNA: TGTGCCAGCAGCCCGGGGCGCCGGGACACCGGGGAGCTGTTTTTT.

This CDR3 is CASSILLISNQPQHF. CDR3 DNA sequence: TGTGCCAGTAGTATCCTGCTAATAAGCAATCAGCCCCAGCATTTT. V usage is TRBV19 and J usage is TRBJ1-5; no reliable D call. The ends were cut back, 3 bases at V and 1 base at J, with 10 bases in the middle. Germline V lookup: CDR1 LNHDA, CDR2 SQIVND (reference sequence). The CDR3 sequence is 15 residues long.

This clone was seen more than once but under ten times. The chain is built from TRBV10-3 and TRBJ1-1; a weak D match, TRBD1 (6 bases). The CDR3 covers 13 residues. Germline V gives CDR1 ENHRY, CDR2 SYGVKD. The germline V and J ends were trimmed by 6 bases and 1 base, with 9 bases remaining between them. The CDR3 DNA reads as TGTGCCATCAGCCGGGGGGCGAACACTGAAGCTTTCTTT. Protein: CAISRGANTEAFF.

This chain connects TRBV3-1 (or the pseudogene TRBV3-2) to TRBJ2-6, with 8 bases fitting TRBD1. The CDR3 length is 20 residues. V dropped 1 base and J dropped 3; count of bases not matched to a gene: 14. The V gene's germline CDR1 is LGHDT and CDR2 YNNKEL (reference sequence). Here the CDR3 reads CASSQVIDRGREYGANVLTF. DNA for the CDR3: TGTGCCAGCAGCCAAGTGATTGACAGGGGTAGGGAATATGGGGCCAACGTCCTGACTTTC.

V is TRBV6-2 or TRBV6-3 and J is TRBJ1-4; TRBD1 is a possible D gene (5 bases). The CDR3 has 16 residues. Trimming took off 5 bases at V and 4 bases at J, with 17 bases between the two ends. Germline V gene lookup returns CDR1 MNHEY and CDR2 SVGEGT. CDR3 region: CASSERGTGDNEKLFF. In DNA, the CDR3 is TGTGCCAGCAGTGAGCGAGGGACGGGGGATAATGAAAAACTGTTTTTT.

The V call is TRBV11-3, the J call TRBJ2-2; TRBD1 or TRBD2 may be the D gene (6 bases each). The V end was cut by 4 bases, the J end by 4 bases, with 13 bases between. CDR3 length: 15 amino acids. CDR1 is SGHNT, CDR2 YENEEA, per germline. In nucleotides, the CDR3 is TGTGCCAGCAGCTCCCGGGGGCGGGGCACCGGGGAGCTGTTTTTT. As protein: CASSSRGRGTGELFF.

The chain is built from TRBV9 and TRBJ2-4, with D perhaps matching TRBD2 (6 bases). V dropped 0 bases and J dropped 0 bases, with 7 bases sitting between them. In germline, CDR1 is SGDLS, CDR2 YYNGEE. CDR3 size: 15 residues. The CDR3 coding sequence is TGTGCCAGCAGCGTAGCAGCGGGAGCCAAAAACATTCAGTACTTC. Translation gives CASSVAAGAKNIQYF.

The chain joins TRBV6-6 to TRBJ1-2; TRBD1 is a possible D gene (6 bases). The CDR3 contains 14 residues. Germline V gene sequence: CDR1 MNHNY, CDR2 SVGAGI (reference sequence). V was trimmed by 5 bases and J by 5 bases, leaving 15 bases between them. For the CDR3, the DNA is TGTGCCAGCAGTCCTCGAGGGGGGGAATATGGCTACACCTTC. This gives the protein CASSPRGGEYGYTF.

The V call is TRBV12-5, the J call TRBJ2-1; D gene unclear. The CDR3 totals 12 residues. Germline CDR1 and CDR2: LGHNT and FRNRAP. V lost 6 bases and J lost 4, with 7 bases in between. This chain's CDR3 is CASGKVYNEQFF. For the CDR3, the DNA is TGTGCTAGTGGCAAAGTATACAATGAGCAGTTCTTC.

This rearrangement joins TRBV5-1 to TRBJ2-3; D is possibly TRBD2 (5 bases). The V end lost 0 bases, the J end lost 7 bases, and 9 bases lay between the germline ends. The CDR3 has 13 amino acids. The germline CDR1 and CDR2 sequences are SGHRS and YFSETQ. The CDR3, as DNA: TGCGCCAGCAGCTTGGATACCGGGAATACGCAGTATTTT. This gives the protein CASSLDTGNTQYF. Full variable domain (missing parts from reference TRBV5-1 and TRBJ2-3): KAGVTQTPRYLIKTRGQQVTLSCSPISGHRSVSWYQQTPGQGLQFLFEYFSETQRNKGNFPGRFSGRQFSNSRSEMNVSTLELGDSALYLCASSLDTGNTQYFGPGTRLTVL.

This rearrangement joins TRBV28 to TRBJ2-5, with 14 bases that match TRBD2. The CDR3 covers 15 residues. The junction had 8 bases not matched to a gene; V was cut back by 10 bases and J by 4 bases. CDR1 MDHEN and CDR2 SYDVKM come from the germline V gene. The CDR3 DNA follows: TGTGCCACTACAGTGACTAGCGGGGGGGGAGAGACCCAGTACTTC. Translated: CATTVTSGGGETQYF.

The genes are TRBV19 and TRBJ2-4, with TRBD2 identical over 8 bases. CDR3 length equals 15 residues. Per the germline V gene, CDR1 is LNHDA and CDR2 is SQIVND (reference sequence). The V and J ends lost 6 bases and 2 bases, in that order; junction bases with no gene match: 6. This CDR3 reads CASSSGGVTKNIQYF. The CDR3 nucleotides are TGTGCCAGTAGCTCGGGGGGGGTTACCAAAAACATTCAGTACTTC.

The chain is built from TRBV7-2 and TRBJ2-3, with a tentative D call TRBD2 (6 bases). V was cut by 5 bases and J by 2 bases, with 14 bases left in between. Germline V gives CDR1 SGHTA, CDR2 FQGNSA. The CDR3 runs 15 residues. The CDR3 loop is CASSPQAGYTDTQYF. For the CDR3, the DNA is TGTGCCAGCAGCCCCCAAGCGGGCTACACAGATACGCAGTATTTT.

The genes are TRBV12-3 or TRBV12-4 and TRBJ2-1, with TRBD1 matching 8 bases. J was trimmed by 9 bases and V by 3 bases; bases with no gene match: 4. The CDR3 loop spans 13 amino acids. CDR3 in amino acids: CASSFGQGGEQFF. The DNA of the CDR3 is TGTGCCAGCAGTTTCGGACAGGGTGGTGAGCAGTTCTTC.

The rearrangement joins TRBV30 to TRBJ2-3; the match to TRBD2 covers 8 bases. CDR1 GTSNPN and CDR2 SVGIG come from the germline V gene (reference sequence). V lost 4 bases to trimming and J lost 1 base; unmatched junction nucleotides: 4. The CDR3 loop spans 14 amino acids. CDR3 bases: TGTGCCTGGACGGTCGGGGGGGGCACAGATACGCAGTATTTT. It codes for CAWTVGGGTDTQYF.

V is TRBV7-9 and J is TRBJ1-1, with unresolved D. This CDR3 comprises 14 residues. V lost 5 bases and J 0 bases, leaving 10 bases between the germline ends. Germline V gene lookup returns CDR1 SEHNR and CDR2 FQNEAQ (reference sequence). CDR3 DNA: TGTGCCAGCAGCCCCTGGACGGTGAACACTGAAGCTTTCTTT. It is translated as CASSPWTVNTEAFF.

This clone was seen only once. V usage is TRBV5-5 and J usage is TRBJ2-3; D possibly corresponds to TRBD1 (5 bases). Per the germline V gene, CDR1 is SGHKS and CDR2 is YYEKEE (reference sequence). Trimming left V 0 bases short and J 6 bases short, with 5 bases between. This CDR3 has 12 amino acids. The CDR3 DNA reads as TGTGCCAGCAGCTTGGAGGGGGATACGCAGTATTTT. It is translated as CASSLEGDTQYF.

This rearrangement joins TRBV6-6 to TRBJ1-1; 9 bases align to TRBD1. Germline trimming cut 6 bases from V and 0 bases from J; bases unmatched to any gene: 8. There are 16 residues in the CDR3. The germline V gene has CDR1 MNHNY and CDR2 SVGAGI (reference sequence). DNA for the CDR3: TGTGCCAGCAGCACCGGGACAGGGACCATGAACACTGAAGCTTTCTTT. Translation gives CASSTGTGTMNTEAFF.

This sequence joins TRBV7-2 and TRBJ2-5; D is ambiguous. Germline CDR1 and CDR2: SGHTA and FQGNSA. This CDR3 comprises 16 residues. V lost 2 bases and J 5 bases, leaving 18 bases between the germline ends. CDR3 coding DNA: TGTGCCAGCAGCTTAAGGGATCCGGTCGTGTCGGAGACCCAGTACTTC. Residues: CASSLRDPVVSETQYF.

The chain recombines TRBV7-3 with TRBJ2-5; 8 nucleotides line up with TRBD2. Germline lookup yields CDR1 SGHTA and CDR2 FQGTGA. V lost 2 bases and J lost 1; bases outside the gene matches: 3. The CDR3 has 15 amino acids. For the CDR3, the DNA is TGTGCCAGCAGCTTACTAGCGGGCCCCCAAGAGACCCAGTACTTC. Translating it yields CASSLLAGPQETQYF.

V is TRBV7-3 and J is TRBJ2-3; 8 nucleotides match TRBD1. Unmatched junction bases numbered 8, after V lost 3 bases and J lost 0 bases. This CDR3 is 17 amino acids long. Germline V lookup: CDR1 SGHTA, CDR2 FQGTGA. Here the CDR3 DNA reads TGTGCCAGCAGCTTGGGGCAGGGGGCGGGAAGCACAGATACGCAGTATTTT. It encodes CASSLGQGAGSTDTQYF. The variable domain in full, completed from reference TRBV7-3 and TRBJ2-3, reads GAGVSQTPSNKVTEKGKYVELRCDPISGHTALYWYRQSLGQGPEFLIYFQGTGAADDSGLPNDRFFAVRPEGSVSTLKIQRTERGDSAVYLCASSLGQGAGSTDTQYFGPGTRLTVL.

The chain carries TRBV4-2 and TRBJ1-5, with 7 bases fitting TRBD1. V gave up 0 bases and J gave up 8 bases; unmatched junction bases: 7. Germline CDR1 is LGHNA and CDR2 is YNFKEQ. The CDR3 has 15 residues. Written as DNA, the CDR3 is TGTGCCAGCAGCCAAGATTTACAGGGGCCTGAGCCCCAGCATTTT. Its protein product is CASSQDLQGPEPQHF.

V and J are TRBV9 and TRBJ1-4; TRBD1 matches 7 bases. V was clipped by 3 bases and J by 7 bases; unmatched bases: 6. CDR1 and CDR2 (germline): SGDLS, YYNGEE. This CDR3 is built from 14 residues. Written as DNA, the CDR3 is TGTGCCAGCAGCGCGACAGGGTGGCGTGAAAAACTGTTTTTT. Protein: CASSATGWREKLFF.